Below, 26 T cell receptor beta chains from the same sample are listed, as sequenced in a study of blood T cell repertoires in COVID-19. Clones were read by immunoSEQ multiplex PCR, and TCRdb kept only the in-frame ones, dropping some. The sample includes 30,000 to 45,000 clones, 78% of them seen just once. Sequencing was performed on peripheral blood. The receptors stem from a man between 60 and 75 years old with acute or convalescent COVID-19.

The sample holds many counts of this clone. The chain has TRBV10-3 and TRBJ1-1; D might be TRBD1 (6 bases). V lost 5 bases and J lost 1, with 8 bases in between. The CDR3 covers 13 residues. Germline V gives CDR1 ENHRY, CDR2 SYGVKD. This CDR3 is CAISLQGNTEAFF. The DNA for the CDR3 is TGTGCCATCAGTCTACAGGGGAACACTGAAGCTTTCTTT.

This clone is medium-sized. The chain joins TRBV10-1 to TRBJ1-1; D gene ambiguous. CDR1 is WNHNN, CDR2 SYGVQD, per germline (reference sequence). The V end was cut by 1 base, the J end by 3 bases, with 6 bases between. This CDR3 has 13 amino acids. The CDR3 region is CASSEFRDTEAFF. The CDR3 DNA follows: TGCGCCAGCAGTGAGTTCCGAGACACTGAAGCTTTCTTT.

The chain links TRBV7-2 to TRBJ2-1; TRBD2 matches at 7 bases. J gave up 7 bases and V 2 bases, and 14 bases lay outside the gene matches. The germline gives CDR1 SGHTA, CDR2 FQGNSA. This CDR3 is 17 amino acids long. The CDR3 region has the DNA TGTGCCAGCAGCTTATCGTCCGGACTAGGGGCTGCGAATGAGCAGTTCTTC. Translation gives CASSLSSGLGAANEQFF.

V and J are TRBV6-6 and TRBJ2-2, with D uncertain. Germline lookup yields CDR1 MNHNY and CDR2 SVGAGI (reference sequence). The CDR3 is made up of 15 amino acids. Trimming took 0 bases from V and 0 from J, leaving 5 bases between them. The CDR3 nucleotides read TGTGCCAGCAGTTACTCGAGTACGAACACCGGGGAGCTGTTTTTT. Its protein is CASSYSSTNTGELFF.

The CDR3 DNA follows: TGTGCCAGCAGTCCCGGGACAGGCTTCACCTACGAGCAGTACTTC. Protein sequence: CASSPGTGFTYEQYF. The chain recombines TRBV6-6 with TRBJ2-7; TRBD1 matches at 8 bases. V gave up 5 bases and J gave up 2 bases; unmatched junction bases: 8. Germline V gene lookup returns CDR1 MNHNY and CDR2 SVGAGI (reference sequence). CDR3 length: 15 residues.

This chain joins TRBV11-3 and TRBJ2-3; TRBD2 is a possible D gene (6 bases). The germline CDR1 and CDR2 sequences are SGHNT and YENEEA. The germline V and J ends were trimmed by 3 bases and 3 bases, with 7 bases remaining between them. The CDR3 has 13 amino acids. The DNA of the CDR3 is TGTGCCAGCAGCTTCGGGGGAACAGATACGCAGTATTTT. It yields the protein CASSFGGTDTQYF. Full variable domain (outside the CDR3, taken from reference TRBV11-3 and TRBJ2-3): EAGVVQSPRYKIIEKKQPVAFWCNPISGHNTLYWYLQNLGQGPELLIRYENEEAVDDSQLPKDRFSAERLKGVDSTLKIQPAELGDSAVYLCASSFGGTDTQYFGPGTRLTVL.

The chain carries TRBV30 and TRBJ2-6, with a possible D match to TRBD1 (5 bases). The CDR3 is 15 amino acids. V was trimmed by 1 base and J by 2 bases, leaving 9 bases between them. CDR1 GTSNPN and CDR2 SVGIG come from the germline V gene (reference sequence). CDR3 protein: CAWSEGRAGANVLTF. DNA of the CDR3: TGTGCCTGGAGTGAGGGCAGGGCTGGGGCCAACGTCCTGACTTTC.

The chain links TRBV13 to TRBJ2-7; the D gene is possibly TRBD1 (5 bases). This CDR3 spans 14 amino acids. The ends were cut back, 4 bases at V and 1 base at J, with 11 bases in the middle. From germline, CDR1 is PRHDT and CDR2 FYEKMQ (reference sequence). CDR3 DNA sequence: TGTGCCAGCAGCTCCTCACAGGAGTCCTACGAGCAGTACTTC. It translates to CASSSSQESYEQYF. The full variable domain, in which reference TRBV13 and TRBJ2-7 provide the parts outside the CDR3, is AAGVIQSPRHLIKEKRETATLKCYPIPRHDTVYWYQQGPGQDPQFLISFYEKMQSDKGSIPDRFSAQQFSDYHSELNMSSLELGDSALYFCASSSSQESYEQYFGPGTRLTVT.

In this sample, this clone turned up once. J is TRBJ2-7 and V is TRBV19; D not certain. Trimming cost V 4 bases and J 3 bases, with 10 bases left between them. The CDR3 length is 13 residues. Germline V gives CDR1 LNHDA, CDR2 SQIVND (reference sequence). The CDR3 DNA sequence: TGTGCCAGTAGTAGCGGCTCCATCTACGAGCAGTACTTC. This sequence encodes CASSSGSIYEQYF.

The rearrangement joins TRBV5-1 to TRBJ2-2; D call uncertain. Germline CDR1 reads SGHRS; CDR2 reads YFSETQ. This CDR3 has 14 amino acids. V lost 4 bases, J lost 6 bases, and 13 bases lay in between. Here the CDR3 DNA reads TGCGCCAGCAGCATGTTGTTGAGGCCCGGGGAGCTGTTTTTT. It codes for CASSMLLRPGELFF.

The chain joins TRBV6-6 to TRBJ1-5, with 7 bases fitting TRBD1. From germline, CDR1 is MNHNY and CDR2 SVGAGI (reference sequence). This CDR3 is 13 amino acids long. V shed 5 bases and J 3 bases; nucleotides not matched to a gene: 1. The CDR3 DNA reads as TGTGCCAGCAGTCAGGGGGACAATCAGCCCCAGCATTTT. Translated: CASSQGDNQPQHF.

Only one count was recorded for this clone. This rearrangement joins TRBV27 to TRBJ1-2, with TRBD1 identical over 7 bases. The CDR3 extends over 14 amino acids. The germline V gene encodes CDR1 MNHEY and CDR2 SMNVEV (reference sequence). The J segment lost 3 bases and the V segment lost 5 bases, leaving 6 bases of the junction unmatched. The CDR3 DNA is TGTGCCAGCAGTCCGGGGACAGCTTACTATGGCTACACCTTC. The encoded protein is CASSPGTAYYGYTF.

The chain carries TRBV11-2 and TRBJ2-2; 10 nucleotides match TRBD1. Per the germline V gene, CDR1 is SGHAT and CDR2 is FQNNGV. The CDR3 runs to 15 residues. J was trimmed by 1 base and V by 8 bases; bases with no gene match: 4. In nucleotides, the CDR3 is TGTGCCAGCGGCGACAGGGGGCAGAACACCGGGGAGCTGTTTTTT. It encodes CASGDRGQNTGELFF.

The count of this clone is one. The CDR3 region is CATSRDRTGPFGETQYF. The CDR3 region has the DNA TGTGCCACCAGCAGAGATCGGACAGGGCCCTTTGGAGAGACCCAGTACTTC. This rearrangement joins TRBV15 to TRBJ2-5; 8 nucleotides line up with TRBD1. V lost 0 bases, J lost 4 bases, and 10 bases stayed unmatched. Germline assignment: CDR1 LNHNV and CDR2 YYDKDF (reference sequence). CDR3 length: 17 amino acids.

J is TRBJ1-3 and V is TRBV18; no firm D call. The CDR3 has 16 residues. Germline-derived CDR1 and CDR2 are KGHSH and LQKENI. Trimming left V 2 bases short and J 4 bases short, with 15 bases between. The chain's CDR3 is CASSPNRVVAGNTIYF. The CDR3 DNA reads TGTGCCAGCTCACCAAATCGTGTGGTAGCCGGAAACACCATATATTTT.

This clone was picked up one time. V gene TRBV7-2 combines with J gene TRBJ2-5; 12 positions match TRBD2. With 0 bases clipped from V and 2 bases from J, the junction kept 1 base outside the gene matches. The germline gives CDR1 SGHTA, CDR2 FQGNSA. The CDR3 runs 16 residues. The CDR3 bases are TGTGCCAGCAGCTTAGCTGGACTAGCGGGGCAAGAGACCCAGTACTTC. Its translation: CASSLAGLAGQETQYF. The full variable domain, its missing parts supplied by reference TRBV7-2 and TRBJ2-5, is GAGVSQSPSNKVTEKGKDVELRCDPISGHTALYWYRQSLGQGLEFLIYFQGNSAPDKSGLPSDRFSAERTGGSVSTLTIQRTQQEDSAVYLCASSLAGLAGQETQYFGPGTRLLVL.

The chain recombines TRBV7-9 with TRBJ2-7; 15 bases agree with TRBD2. Trimming at V came to 5 bases and at J to 5 bases, leaving 7 bases not matched to a gene. The V gene's germline CDR1 is SEHNR and CDR2 FQNEAQ (reference sequence). The length of the CDR3 is 16 residues. CDR3 loop: CASSAGLAGGLHEQYF. CDR3 coding DNA: TGTGCCAGCAGCGCGGGACTAGCGGGAGGACTCCACGAGCAGTACTTC.

This clone has more than one count but fewer than ten. This sequence joins TRBV28 and TRBJ2-7; 7 bases align to TRBD1. The V and J ends lost 7 bases and 3 bases, in that order; junction bases with no gene match: 9. Germline CDR1 MDHEN, CDR2 SYDVKM. The CDR3 sequence is 14 residues long. The CDR3 DNA sequence: TGTGCCAGCACCCAGGTGGACAGGCGCTACGAGCAGTACTTC. Its protein product is CASTQVDRRYEQYF.

This clone was seen a few times. The DNA of the CDR3 is TGCGCCAGCAGCCCGTGGGGACTAGCGGACTACAATGAGCAGTTCTTC. This sequence encodes CASSPWGLADYNEQFF. The chain couples TRBV5-1 to TRBJ2-1; 11 nucleotides align to TRBD2. Germline V gene sequence: CDR1 SGHRS, CDR2 YFSETQ. With 4 bases clipped from V and 3 bases from J, the junction kept 6 bases outside the gene matches. The CDR3 consists of 16 residues.

The rearrangement joins TRBV11-2 to TRBJ2-1, with 8 bases aligning to TRBD1. The J segment lost 2 bases and the V segment lost 1 base, leaving 4 bases of the junction unmatched. Germline V gene lookup returns CDR1 SGHAT and CDR2 FQNNGV. The CDR3 is 16 amino acids. The CDR3 loop is CASSLGGQGTYNEQFF. In nucleotides, the CDR3 is TGTGCCAGCAGCTTAGGCGGACAGGGAACCTACAATGAGCAGTTCTTC.

This clone was seen at least ten times. This chain links TRBV10-3 with TRBJ1-6; tentative D call: TRBD1 (5 bases). The CDR3 contains 19 residues. Germline assignment: CDR1 ENHRY and CDR2 SYGVKD. V was clipped by 6 bases and J by 0 bases, with 21 bases between them. The CDR3 coding sequence is TGTGCCATCAGCGGGGGGGACGGTAACAGGAGCTCCTATAATTCACCCCTCCACTTT. Protein: CAISGGDGNRSSYNSPLHF.

The CDR3 sequence is CASSLGAEHSYNEQFF. In DNA, the CDR3 is TGCGCCAGCAGCTTGGGAGCGGAGCACTCCTACAATGAGCAGTTCTTC. The chain links TRBV5-1 to TRBJ2-1, with D perhaps matching TRBD2 (5 bases). V was trimmed by 0 bases and J by 0 bases, leaving 10 bases between them. This CDR3 is 16 amino acids long. Germline-derived CDR1 and CDR2 are SGHRS and YFSETQ. The full variable domain, rest sourced from reference TRBV5-1 and TRBJ2-1, is KAGVTQTPRYLIKTRGQQVTLSCSPISGHRSVSWYQQTPGQGLQFLFEYFSETQRNKGNFPGRFSGRQFSNSRSEMNVSTLELGDSALYLCASSLGAEHSYNEQFFGPGTRLTVL.

CDR3 in amino acids: CASSPPPRTGGQSSYNEQFF. CDR3 DNA sequence: TGTGCCAGCAGCCCTCCACCGAGGACAGGGGGCCAGAGCTCCTACAATGAGCAGTTCTTC. V gene TRBV5-4 combines with J gene TRBJ2-1; the match to TRBD1 covers 11 bases. The trim removed 4 bases at V and 0 bases at J, leaving 15 bases unmatched. The germline CDR1 and CDR2 sequences are SGHNT and YYREEE (reference sequence). CDR3 length equals 20 residues.

This clone is a singleton in its sample. This chain links TRBV7-9 with TRBJ2-3, with 9 bases fitting TRBD1. V lost 5 bases, J lost 5 bases, and 8 bases stayed unmatched. Germline CDR1 is SEHNR and CDR2 is FQNEAQ (reference sequence). CDR3 length: 15 amino acids. CDR3 nucleotides: TGTGCCAGCAGCGTAACGGGACAGGGAATAGATACGCAGTATTTT. Translation gives CASSVTGQGIDTQYF.

V gene TRBV10-3 combines with J gene TRBJ1-6; 9 nucleotides line up with TRBD1. The J segment lost 8 bases and the V segment lost 11 bases, leaving 10 bases of the junction unmatched. The germline V gene encodes CDR1 ENHRY and CDR2 SYGVKD. The CDR3 is 14 amino acids. DNA of the CDR3: TGTGCCGTGGGGTTCGGGACAGGGCATTCACCCCTCCACTTT. This codes for CAVGFGTGHSPLHF.

The V call is TRBV6-6, the J call TRBJ1-6; 9 bases are a match to TRBD1. The germline V gene encodes CDR1 MNHNY and CDR2 SVGAGI (reference sequence). The CDR3 is 14 amino acids. J was trimmed by 6 bases and V by 6 bases; bases with no gene match: 3. CDR3 protein: CASRPGQGNSPLHF. DNA for the CDR3: TGTGCCAGCAGGCCGGGACAGGGTAATTCACCCCTCCACTTT.